Given below is one TCR beta chain in context. This sample was included in a study of CD8 T cells in Susac syndrome. Deletions cut 5 bases from V and 3 bases from J, with 19 bases between. Germline assignment: CDR1 MNHNS and CDR2 SASEGT. CDR3 length: 16 residues. Reverse transcription of about 0.5 to 1 ug RNA used random hexamers. Via MiXCR, TCRdb re-called the immunoSEQ multiplex PCR reads, giving one row per CDR3 protein. The sample lists more than 95,000 distinct CDR3 sequences; approximately 93% were seen once. The chain is built from TRBV6-1 and TRBJ1-2, with a weak D call TRBD1 (6 bases). The sequence derives from a human donor with multiple sclerosis. Material for sequencing was CD4+ T cells from PBMCs. CDR3 sequence reads: CASSRLQGLPYYGYTF. The CDR3 DNA follows: TGTGCCAGCAGTCGATTACAGGGTCTACCCTACTATGGCTACACCTTC.